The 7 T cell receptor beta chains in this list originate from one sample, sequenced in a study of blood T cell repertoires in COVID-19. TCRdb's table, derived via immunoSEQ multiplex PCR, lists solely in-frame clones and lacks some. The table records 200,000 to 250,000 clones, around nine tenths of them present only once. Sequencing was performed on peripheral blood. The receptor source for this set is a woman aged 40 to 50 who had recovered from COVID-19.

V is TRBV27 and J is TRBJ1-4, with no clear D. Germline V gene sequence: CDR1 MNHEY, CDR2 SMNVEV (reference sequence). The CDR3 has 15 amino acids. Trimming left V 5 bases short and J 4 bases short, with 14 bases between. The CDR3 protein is CASSPVTSGNEKLFF. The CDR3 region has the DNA TGTGCCAGCAGTCCCGTCACAAGTGGTAATGAAAAACTGTTTTTT.

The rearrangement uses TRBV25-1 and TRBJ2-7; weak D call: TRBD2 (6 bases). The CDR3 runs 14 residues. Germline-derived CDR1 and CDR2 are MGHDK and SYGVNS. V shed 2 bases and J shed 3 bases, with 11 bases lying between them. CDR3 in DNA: TGTGCCAGCAGTGAAGGAGGGGCGATCTACGAGCAGTACTTC. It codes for CASSEGGAIYEQYF.

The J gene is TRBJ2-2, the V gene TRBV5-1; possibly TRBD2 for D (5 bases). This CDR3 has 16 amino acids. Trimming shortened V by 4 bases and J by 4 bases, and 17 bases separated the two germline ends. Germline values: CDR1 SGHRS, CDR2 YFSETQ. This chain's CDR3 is CASSNDPVGGTGELFF. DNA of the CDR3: TGCGCCAGCAGCAACGATCCGGTAGGAGGCACCGGGGAGCTGTTTTTT.

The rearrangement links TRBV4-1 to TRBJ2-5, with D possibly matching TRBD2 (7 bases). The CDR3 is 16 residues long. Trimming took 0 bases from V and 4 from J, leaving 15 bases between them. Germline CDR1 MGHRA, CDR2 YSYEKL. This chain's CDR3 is CASSQDPAGAGETQYF. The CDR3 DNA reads TGCGCCAGCAGCCAAGATCCGGCGGGGGCCGGAGAGACCCAGTACTTC.

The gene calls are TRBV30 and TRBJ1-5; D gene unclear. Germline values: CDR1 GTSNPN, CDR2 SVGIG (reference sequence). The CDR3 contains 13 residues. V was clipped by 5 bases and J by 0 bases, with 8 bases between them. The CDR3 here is CAWCQDSNQPQHF. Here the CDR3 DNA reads TGTGCCTGGTGCCAGGATAGCAATCAGCCCCAGCATTTT. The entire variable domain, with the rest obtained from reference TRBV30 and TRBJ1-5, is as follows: SQTIHQWPATLVQPVGSPLSLECTVEGTSNPNLYWYRQAAGRGLQLLFYSVGIGQISSEVPQNLSASRPQDRQFILSSKKLLLSDSGFYLCAWCQDSNQPQHFGDGTRLSIL.

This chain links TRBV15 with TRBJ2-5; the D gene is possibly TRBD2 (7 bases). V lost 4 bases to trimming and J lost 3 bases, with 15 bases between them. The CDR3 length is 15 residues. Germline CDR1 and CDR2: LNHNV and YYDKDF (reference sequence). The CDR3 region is CATSTPRGDKETQYF. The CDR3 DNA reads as TGTGCCACCAGCACCCCCCGGGGGGACAAAGAGACCCAGTACTTC.

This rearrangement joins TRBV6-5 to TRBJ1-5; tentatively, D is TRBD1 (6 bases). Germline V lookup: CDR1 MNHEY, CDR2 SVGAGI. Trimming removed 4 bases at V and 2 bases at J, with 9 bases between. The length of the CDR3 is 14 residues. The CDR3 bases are TGTGCCAGCAGTTTCAGGGGAGGCAATCAGCCCCAGCATTTT. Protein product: CASSFRGGNQPQHF.